This T cell receptor (beta chain) was sequenced during a study of blood T cell repertoires in COVID-19. Overall study context: The United States, Italy and Spain provided the acute and convalescent COVID-19 samples. From T cells, B-cell-depleted T cells, or PBMCs came the material, which was cDNA or gDNA.

The CDR3 has 17 amino acids. V lost 0 bases to trimming and J lost 8 bases; unmatched junction nucleotides: 6. Germline loops: CDR1 SEHNR, CDR2 FQNEAQ (reference sequence). Per the authors' pipeline: Amplifying reference gene primers gave estimates of nucleated cell counts. TCRdb keeps only in-frame clones here, not all; method: immunoSEQ multiplex PCR. The DNA gave D and trimming, while V, J and clone size come from that table. The sample holds around 200,000 clones, under 85% seen once. V is TRBV7-9 and J is TRBJ2-1, with 14 bases identical to TRBD2. The material sequenced was peripheral blood. This clonotype originated in a woman aged 40 to 50 with acute or convalescent COVID-19. The CDR3 nucleotides are TGTGCCAGCAGCTTAGCGCAAGGACTAGCGGGAGGCGATGAGCAGTTCTTC. Its translation is CASSLAQGLAGGDEQFF. Complete variable domain (other parts from reference TRBV7-9 and TRBJ2-1): DTGVSQNPRHKITKRGQNVTFRCDPISEHNRLYWYRQTLGQGPEFLTYFQNEAQLEKSRLLSDRFSAERPKGSFSTLEIQRTEQGDSAMYLCASSLAQGLAGGDEQFFGPGTRLTVL.